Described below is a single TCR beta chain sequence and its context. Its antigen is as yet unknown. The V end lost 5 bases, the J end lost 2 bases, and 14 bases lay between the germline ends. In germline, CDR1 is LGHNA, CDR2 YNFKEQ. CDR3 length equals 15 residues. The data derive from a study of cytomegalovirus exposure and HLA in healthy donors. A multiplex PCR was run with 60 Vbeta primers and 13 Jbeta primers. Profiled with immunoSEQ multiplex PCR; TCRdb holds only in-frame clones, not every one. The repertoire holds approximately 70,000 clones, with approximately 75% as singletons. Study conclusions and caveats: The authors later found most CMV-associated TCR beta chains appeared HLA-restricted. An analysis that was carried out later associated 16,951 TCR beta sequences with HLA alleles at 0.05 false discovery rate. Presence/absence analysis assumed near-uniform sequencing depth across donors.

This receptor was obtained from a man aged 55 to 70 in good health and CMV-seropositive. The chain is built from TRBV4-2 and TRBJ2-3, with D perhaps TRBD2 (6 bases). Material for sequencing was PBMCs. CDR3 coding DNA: TGTGCCAGCAGCATTCGTAGCGGAACCACAGATACGCAGTATTTT. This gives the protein CASSIRSGTTDTQYF.